The present TCR beta chain was sequenced within a study of blood T cell repertoires in COVID-19. The V gene's germline CDR1 is LGHNA and CDR2 YNFKEQ. The CDR3 is 15 amino acids. The V gene end was trimmed by 0 bases and the J gene end by 3 bases; junction bases not matched to a gene: 0. Seattle patient enrollment occurred during active infection, with longitudinal follow-up thereafter. Generated by immunoSEQ multiplex PCR, the TCRdb table keeps only in-frame clones and is missing some. The sample includes fewer than 600,000 clones, roughly nine tenths seen only once; the top ten take about 1%. The chain is built from TRBV4-2 and TRBJ2-1, with 9 positions matching TRBD2. Sequenced sample: peripheral blood. The TCR sequence derives from a man younger than 35 with COVID-19, enrolled during active disease. DNA of the CDR3: TGTGCCAGCAGCCAAGAGCGGGGGGGCTACAATGAGCAGTTCTTC. It encodes CASSQERGGYNEQFF.